Below are 6 T cell receptor beta chains sequenced from a single sample in a study of T cell responses to AZD1222 COVID-19 vaccine. The assay was immunoSEQ multiplex PCR, and TCRdb's table has in-frame clones only and misses some. The table shows some 130,000 clones, with 85% to 90% occurring only once. The sample in question was peripheral blood, obtained on day 0 of AZD1222 vaccination. The receptors come from an adult in good health.

As concerns this clone: Other DNA sequences in the same sample also yield this CDR3. The chain couples TRBV5-1 to TRBJ1-1, with D uncertain. V was cut by 1 base and J by 0 bases, with 4 bases left in between. The CDR3 is 13 residues long. Per germline, CDR1 SGHRS and CDR2 YFSETQ. The CDR3 coding sequence is TGCGCCAGCAGCTTGAACATGAACACTGAAGCTTTCTTT. This gives the protein CASSLNMNTEAFF.

The CDR3 here is CASGTGGATNEKLFF. Here the CDR3 DNA reads TGTGCCAGCGGTACAGGGGGAGCAACTAATGAAAAACTGTTTTTT. The V call is TRBV6-5, the J call TRBJ1-4; 8 bases are a match to TRBD1. CDR3 length equals 15 residues. Germline V gene lookup returns CDR1 MNHEY and CDR2 SVGAGI. The V gene end was trimmed by 8 bases and the J gene end by 0 bases; junction bases not matched to a gene: 5.

The chain couples TRBV7-9 to TRBJ1-3, with D hard to call. The germline V gene has CDR1 SEHNR and CDR2 FQNEAQ (reference sequence). The CDR3 runs 15 residues. The V end lost 0 bases, the J end lost 4 bases, and 10 bases lay between the germline ends. The CDR3 nucleotides read TGTGCCAGCAGCTTAGCGGGAGGGATCGGAAACACCATATATTTT. Its translation: CASSLAGGIGNTIYF.

This clone was found once. The chain couples TRBV6-5 to TRBJ2-7; 9 nucleotides match TRBD1. Trimming removed 6 bases from V and 3 bases from J; junction bases left unmatched: 9. Germline CDR1 MNHEY, CDR2 SVGAGI. This CDR3 has 15 residues. The CDR3: CASRPTGGQVYEQYF. The CDR3 region has the DNA TGTGCCAGCAGGCCGACAGGGGGTCAAGTCTACGAGCAGTACTTC.

The chain recombines TRBV12-5 with TRBJ1-1; TRBD1 is a possible D gene (6 bases). Trimming took off 8 bases at V and 0 bases at J, with 19 bases between the two ends. Germline V gene sequence: CDR1 LGHNT, CDR2 FRNRAP. The CDR3 extends over 16 amino acids. In nucleotides, the CDR3 is TGTGCTAGTAGAAACAGGGAGGAAGGTATGAACACTGAAGCTTTCTTT. Encoded protein: CASRNREEGMNTEAFF. The whole variable domain, filled in from reference TRBV12-5 and TRBJ1-1, reads DARVTQTPRHKVTEMGQEVTMRCQPILGHNTVFWYRQTMMQGLELLAYFRNRAPLDDSGMPKDRFSAEMPDATLATLKIQPSEPRDSAVYFCASRNREEGMNTEAFFGQGTRLTVV.

This clone came up once. This chain links TRBV6-4 with TRBJ1-1; no definite D call. The CDR3 extends over 14 amino acids. Germline-derived CDR1 and CDR2 are MRHNA and SNTAGT. Trimming took off 0 bases at V and 9 bases at J, with 14 bases between the two ends. The DNA for the CDR3 is TGTGCCAGCAGTGACTCCTCAGCTAGTCGAAAAGCTTTCTTT. This encodes CASSDSSASRKAFF.